This is a list of T cell receptor beta chains from one sample in a study of blood T cell repertoires in COVID-19. Sequenced by immunoSEQ multiplex PCR; TCRdb stores in-frame clones only, minus some. The sample consists of roughly 74,000 clones, approximately 86% of them appearing once. The sequenced sample was peripheral blood. The receptors were sampled from an elderly woman with active or convalescent COVID-19. CDR3s leave out the opening cysteine and the closing phenylalanine or tryptophan. The order of the fields is CDR3 protein, V gene, CDR3 length.

CDR3: ASSILAGGLSTDTQY
V: TRBV19
length: 15

CDR3: ASSFLPGYEQY
V: TRBV27
length: 11

CDR3: ASSVTGAYEQY
V: TRBV11-3
length: 11

CDR3: ASSSGSTDTQY
V: TRBV27
length: 11

CDR3: ASSEEGSSGANVLT
V: TRBV11-3
length: 14

CDR3: ASSPDRDHGYT
V: TRBV5-1
length: 11

CDR3: ASTGKQGTYGYT
V: TRBV3-1/TRBV3-2
length: 12

CDR3: ASSTRTGGCGYT
V: TRBV21-1
length: 12

CDR3: ASSLGDRAGLT
V: TRBV7-9
length: 11

CDR3: ASSGTGTGGRVTGELF
V: TRBV4-1
length: 16

CDR3: ASSQSPGWGGGETQY
V: TRBV4-2
length: 15

CDR3: ASSPQPPSGRLNTQY
V: TRBV7-9
length: 15

CDR3: ASSAQGASNQPQH
V: TRBV18
length: 13

CDR3: ASSLDRAKF
V: TRBV28
length: 9

CDR3: ASSFGGRAEAF
V: TRBV5-8
length: 11

CDR3: ASSHGQGSYGYT
V: TRBV7-2
length: 12

CDR3: ASSFGTSEQF
V: TRBV7-9
length: 10

CDR3: TSSQGVRGSNTEAF
V: TRBV1
length: 14

CDR3: SVEEGRNEQF
V: TRBV29-1
length: 10

CDR3: ATSRGVTESSEQF
V: TRBV15
length: 13

CDR3: ASSKGSTSGPSTDTQY
V: TRBV6-1
length: 16

CDR3: ASSPRDSFNYGYT
V: TRBV21-1
length: 13

CDR3: ASSYSRDPYNEQF
V: TRBV6-6
length: 13

CDR3: SAREGQTL
V: TRBV20-1
length: 8

CDR3: ASSKLGQGQPQH
V: TRBV5-5
length: 12

CDR3: ASSHDPPTSSNRQQF
V: TRBV4-3
length: 15

CDR3: ASSLAGLTDTQY
V: TRBV6-5
length: 12

CDR3: ASSLGSGDYGYT
V: TRBV7-2
length: 12

CDR3: ASSLARTGGNEQF
V: TRBV5-4
length: 13

CDR3: ALGPGGPNYGYT
V: TRBV21-1
length: 12

CDR3: ASNLLTGGNTGELF
V: TRBV3-1/TRBV3-2
length: 14

CDR3: ASSSPGTGLETQY
V: TRBV27
length: 13

CDR3: ASSRTLAASGNVRPYNEQF
V: TRBV4-2
length: 19

CDR3: ASTRGSSSYNSPLH
V: TRBV19
length: 14

CDR3: ASSIGTSFSDTQY
V: TRBV4-3
length: 13

CDR3: ASTLAGGNEQF
V: TRBV12-3/TRBV12-4
length: 11

CDR3: ASSQRDRGLNQPQH
V: TRBV19
length: 14

CDR3: ASSGVGGNQPQH
V: TRBV2
length: 12

CDR3: ASAKGQGTYEQY
V: TRBV5-6
length: 12

CDR3: ASGLVPGGGNTEAF
V: TRBV12-5
length: 14

CDR3: ASSLRTGGYYEQY
V: TRBV7-9
length: 13

CDR3: ATSGASGGDYGYT
V: TRBV24-1
length: 13

CDR3: ASSSSGDYGYT
V: TRBV12-3/TRBV12-4
length: 11